This T cell receptor beta chain is drawn from a study of T cells in Graves' hyperthyroidism and ophthalmopathy. Germline V gene lookup returns CDR1 SGHTA and CDR2 FQGNSA. The CDR3 is 14 residues long. The junction had 7 bases not matched to a gene; V was cut back by 6 bases and J by 3 bases. Amplification yielded TCR beta CDR3 regions, with RNA transcripts as the source. The HTBI primer set drove a first-round RT-PCR of the TCR CDR3. MiXCR, run by TCRdb on the multiplex PCR reads, gives a single entry per CDR3 protein. The sample lists 650,000 to 750,000 distinct CDR3 sequences; around 15% were seen once.

This clonotype was obtained from a woman younger than 35 with Graves' hyperthyroidism. What was sequenced was blood. V usage is TRBV7-2 and J usage is TRBJ1-1, with 7 bases identical to TRBD1. The CDR3 protein is CASRDRMSDTEAFF. In nucleotides, the CDR3 is TGTGCCAGCAGGGACAGGATGAGTGACACTGAAGCTTTCTTT.